Below, 28 T cell receptor beta chains from the same sample are listed, as sequenced in a study of blood T cell repertoires in COVID-19. Generated by immunoSEQ multiplex PCR, the TCRdb table keeps only in-frame clones and is missing some. The table includes around 42,000 clones, about 75% detected once. The sequenced sample was peripheral blood. The receptors stem from a man between 70 and 80 years old with active or convalescent COVID-19.

The CDR3 sequence: CASSQRNQGAQNSPLHF. DNA of the CDR3: TGCGCCAGCAGCCAGAGAAACCAGGGGGCTCAAAATTCACCCCTCCACTTT. The chain recombines TRBV4-1 with TRBJ1-6, with TRBD1 matching 8 bases. This CDR3 spans 17 amino acids. Trimming took 3 bases from V and 7 from J; bases not matched to a gene: 11. Germline-derived CDR1 and CDR2 are MGHRA and YSYEKL.

This clone was observed a few times. V and J are TRBV5-1 and TRBJ1-1, with 8 bases fitting TRBD1. The CDR3 consists of 13 residues. Trimming at V came to 4 bases and at J to 4 bases, leaving 3 bases not matched to a gene. Per germline, CDR1 SGHRS and CDR2 YFSETQ. The CDR3 nucleotides are TGCGCCAGCAGCCCCGGACAGGGCACTGAAGCTTTCTTT. Protein product: CASSPGQGTEAFF.

The chain recombines TRBV15 with TRBJ1-2; unclear D gene. The V and J ends lost 6 bases and 3 bases respectively, with 11 bases between them. The CDR3 covers 13 residues. CDR1 and CDR2 (germline): LNHNV, YYDKDF (reference sequence). Written as DNA, the CDR3 is TGTGCCACCAGTGGAGGGAACGACTATGGCTACACCTTC. Its protein is CATSGGNDYGYTF.

The chain joins TRBV11-2 to TRBJ2-1; D call uncertain. The V gene's germline CDR1 is SGHAT and CDR2 FQNNGV. This CDR3 has 14 residues. Trimming took 0 bases from V and 8 from J, leaving 11 bases between them. CDR3 residues: CASSLDLVSDEQFF. CDR3 nucleotide sequence: TGTGCCAGCAGCTTAGATCTAGTAAGCGATGAGCAGTTCTTC.

The gene calls are TRBV19 and TRBJ2-1; TRBD1 agrees at 9 bases. V dropped 0 bases and J dropped 8; count of bases not matched to a gene: 5. The length of the CDR3 is 15 residues. Germline CDR1 is LNHDA and CDR2 is SQIVND (reference sequence). The CDR3 region is CASSIEGTGRDEQFF. The CDR3 DNA sequence: TGTGCCAGTAGTATAGAAGGGACAGGGCGAGATGAGCAGTTCTTC.

The chain employs TRBV3-1 (or the pseudogene TRBV3-2) and TRBJ2-1, with 9 bases matching TRBD2. Trimming removed 1 base from V and 9 bases from J; junction bases left unmatched: 7. The CDR3 spans 15 residues. Germline CDR1 is LGHDT and CDR2 is YNNKEL (reference sequence). The CDR3 nucleotides read TGTGCCAGCAGCCAAGGAGGACTAGCGATTTCTGAGCAGTTCTTC. This codes for CASSQGGLAISEQFF.

J is TRBJ1-1 and V is TRBV5-4; the D gene is possibly TRBD1 (6 bases). CDR1 is SGHNT, CDR2 YYREEE, per germline (reference sequence). The CDR3 contains 15 residues. Trimming pared 0 bases from V and 7 bases from J, leaving 16 bases between. The DNA for the CDR3 is TGTGCCAGCAGCTTGGCAGCCGGGACACAAGTTGAAGCTTTCTTT. Encoded protein: CASSLAAGTQVEAFF.

This chain uses TRBV7-8 with TRBJ1-2; tentative D call: TRBD1 (5 bases). The CDR3 contains 16 residues. V was pared by 5 bases and J by 6 bases, with 22 bases between. Germline lookup yields CDR1 SGHVS and CDR2 FQNEAQ. The CDR3: CASSPPLGRGRDGYTF. The CDR3 DNA reads as TGTGCCAGCAGCCCCCCGCTCGGGAGGGGCAGGGATGGCTACACCTTC.

The chain combines TRBV6-4 with TRBJ1-2, with TRBD1 matching 8 bases. Unmatched junction bases numbered 8, after V lost 3 bases and J lost 5 bases. This CDR3 has 15 residues. The V gene's germline CDR1 is MRHNA and CDR2 SNTAGT. The CDR3 DNA reads TGTGCCAGCAGTGAATTCGCTGGGACAGGATATGGCTACACCTTC. It specifies CASSEFAGTGYGYTF.

This clone was found a few times. The gene calls are TRBV4-2 and TRBJ2-7; TRBD2 matches at 14 bases. The CDR3 runs to 17 residues. V gave up 0 bases and J gave up 2 bases; unmatched junction bases: 3. Germline V CDR1 and CDR2: LGHNA, YNFKEQ. The CDR3: CASSQEGTSGRPYEQYF. The CDR3 DNA follows: TGTGCCAGCAGCCAAGAAGGGACTAGCGGGAGACCCTACGAGCAGTACTTC.

The chain combines TRBV5-4 with TRBJ2-5; possibly TRBD1 for D (6 bases). CDR1 SGHNT and CDR2 YYREEE come from the germline V gene (reference sequence). This CDR3 comprises 13 residues. V was pared by 4 bases and J by 3 bases, with 10 bases between. CDR3 region: CASSQGLEETQYF. The CDR3 region has the DNA TGTGCCAGCAGCCAGGGGTTGGAAGAGACCCAGTACTTC.

The gene calls are TRBV5-1 and TRBJ1-6; 7 bases fit TRBD1. The CDR3 is made up of 16 amino acids. The V gene end was trimmed by 2 bases and the J gene end by 6 bases; junction bases not matched to a gene: 8. Germline values: CDR1 SGHRS, CDR2 YFSETQ. DNA of the CDR3: TGCGCCAGCAGCTTTGGGACAGACGCTACTAATTCACCCCTCCACTTT. It is translated as CASSFGTDATNSPLHF.

This clone occurred a few times. The chain carries TRBV7-9 and TRBJ1-2; D gene uncertain. The length of the CDR3 is 11 residues. Germline values: CDR1 SEHNR, CDR2 FQNEAQ (reference sequence). The V end lost 5 bases, the J end lost 7 bases, and 8 bases lay between the germline ends. The DNA for the CDR3 is TGTGCCAGCAGCGTCTATAGTGGCTACACCTTC. Protein product: CASSVYSGYTF.

The rearrangement joins TRBV24-1 to TRBJ2-7, with 7 bases fitting TRBD1. The CDR3 is made up of 14 amino acids. Per the germline V gene, CDR1 is KGHDR and CDR2 is SFDVKD. The junction had 3 bases not matched to a gene; V was cut back by 4 bases and J by 1 base. In DNA, the CDR3 is TGTGCCACCAGTGACACAGGGGCGTCCTACGAGCAGTACTTC. Residues: CATSDTGASYEQYF.

The chain couples TRBV5-6 to TRBJ2-7; weak D call: TRBD1 (6 bases). CDR1 is SGHDT and CDR2 is YYEEEE in the germline V gene. This CDR3 comprises 14 residues. With 4 bases removed from V and 9 bases from J, the gap between germline ends came to 20 bases. CDR3 sequence: CASSPRTETLRQYF. The CDR3 nucleotides read TGTGCCAGCAGCCCCAGGACAGAAACCCTCAGGCAGTACTTC.

J is TRBJ2-3 and V is TRBV6-5; D possibly corresponds to TRBD2 (6 bases). The CDR3 spans 16 residues. Germline V gives CDR1 MNHEY, CDR2 SVGAGI. The V and J ends lost 4 bases and 2 bases respectively, with 16 bases between them. CDR3 protein: CASSFSGTFPTDTQYF. In DNA form, the CDR3 reads TGTGCCAGCAGTTTCTCTGGGACTTTTCCCACAGATACGCAGTATTTT.

The chain employs TRBV24-1 and TRBJ1-5, with a tentative D call TRBD1 (5 bases). The V and J ends lost 5 bases and 5 bases respectively, with 15 bases between them. The germline CDR1 and CDR2 sequences are KGHDR and SFDVKD. This CDR3 comprises 15 residues. The CDR3, as DNA: TGTGCCACCAGTGCCCCGGGGGGTATGGATCAGCCCCAGCATTTT. Translation: CATSAPGGMDQPQHF.

This rearrangement joins TRBV29-1 to TRBJ1-5; D perhaps matches TRBD1 (6 bases). Germline V lookup: CDR1 SQVTM, CDR2 ANQGSEA. V lost 7 bases and J 3 bases, leaving 13 bases between the germline ends. The CDR3 runs to 13 residues. CDR3 loop: CSAAGAANQPQHF. The DNA for the CDR3 is TGCAGCGCCGCAGGGGCAGCCAATCAGCCCCAGCATTTT.

The chain carries TRBV10-2 and TRBJ2-1; D is unresolved. V was cut by 4 bases and J by 5 bases, with 30 bases left in between. Germline values: CDR1 WSHSY, CDR2 SAAADI. This CDR3 has 20 amino acids. The CDR3 bases are TGCGCCAGCAGTGTCTCCCGGTCCTACGTCCCGTTTGGGCGCGACAATGAGCAGTTCTTC. It encodes CASSVSRSYVPFGRDNEQFF.

This clone has just one count. The chain uses TRBV19 and TRBJ1-2, with TRBD1 matching 7 bases. The V segment lost 6 bases and the J segment 8 bases; nucleotides outside the gene matches: 21. This CDR3 is built from 17 residues. Germline assignment: CDR1 LNHDA and CDR2 SQIVND (reference sequence). This CDR3 is CASSSTMSGGVSDGYTF. In DNA form, the CDR3 reads TGTGCCAGTAGCTCGACTATGTCAGGGGGAGTTTCGGACGGCTACACCTTC.

The chain employs TRBV2 and TRBJ1-5, with D unclear. This CDR3 comprises 13 residues. Germline CDR1 and CDR2: SNHLY and FYNNEI. V was cut by 8 bases and J by 6 bases, with 14 bases left in between. CDR3 DNA sequence: TGTGCCAGCCGATTGGGCACGGTTCAGCCCCAGCATTTT. Translating it yields CASRLGTVQPQHF.

This clone was recorded a few times. This chain joins TRBV3-1 (or the pseudogene TRBV3-2) and TRBJ1-2; D is possibly TRBD1 (6 bases). Trimming pared 4 bases from V and 7 bases from J, leaving 22 bases between. Germline assignment: CDR1 LGHDT and CDR2 YNNKEL (reference sequence). The CDR3 consists of 16 residues. CDR3: CASSPGTVRGVRGYTF. As DNA, the CDR3 is TGTGCCAGCAGCCCCGGGACGGTCAGGGGAGTTCGTGGCTACACCTTC.

The chain has TRBV15 and TRBJ1-1; weak D call: TRBD1 (6 bases). The CDR3 totals 13 residues. Germline-derived CDR1 and CDR2 are LNHNV and YYDKDF (reference sequence). Trimming took off 4 bases at V and 5 bases at J, with 11 bases between the two ends. The CDR3 here is CATSTRQVTEAFF. CDR3 coding DNA: TGTGCCACCAGCACTAGACAGGTGACTGAAGCTTTCTTT. The complete variable domain, with remaining parts taken from reference TRBV15 and TRBJ1-1, reads DAMVIQNPRYQVTQFGKPVTLSCSQTLNHNVMYWYQQKSSQAPKLLFHYYDKDFNNEADTPDNFQSRRPNTSFCFLDIRSPGLGDTAMYLCATSTRQVTEAFFGQGTRLTVV.

A few counts support this clone. The gene calls are TRBV3-1 (or the pseudogene TRBV3-2) and TRBJ2-7; weak D call: TRBD1 (8 bases). Looked up from germline, CDR1 is LGHDT and CDR2 is YNNKEL (reference sequence). Trimming removed 5 bases from V and 6 bases from J, with 20 bases in between. The length of the CDR3 is 15 residues. The CDR3 region is CASSGHRGGHSEQYF. The CDR3 DNA sequence: TGTGCCAGCAGCGGTCACAGGGGGGGTCATTCCGAGCAGTACTTC.

The chain uses TRBV5-4 and TRBJ2-1; a weak D match, TRBD1 (8 bases). Trimming left V 4 bases short and J 7 bases short, with 15 bases between. The CDR3 consists of 14 residues. Germline V CDR1 and CDR2: SGHNT, YYREEE (reference sequence). The CDR3 protein is CASSQRDRRNEQFF. DNA of the CDR3: TGTGCCAGCAGCCAGCGGGACAGGCGAAATGAGCAGTTCTTC.

The sample holds one count of this clone. V and J are TRBV14 and TRBJ2-1, with 8 bases identical to TRBD1. The germline gives CDR1 SGHDN, CDR2 FVKESK. V lost 3 bases to trimming and J lost 9 bases; unmatched junction nucleotides: 4. The CDR3 has 13 residues. The DNA for the CDR3 is TGTGCCAGCAGCCAGGTTACAGGGGGTGAGCAGTTCTTC. As protein: CASSQVTGGEQFF.

A few counts support this clone. This rearrangement joins TRBV3-1 (or the pseudogene TRBV3-2) to TRBJ1-5; D might be TRBD1 (6 bases). This CDR3 contains 14 residues. V lost 1 base and J 2 bases, leaving 6 bases between the germline ends. Germline V CDR1 and CDR2: LGHDT, YNNKEL (reference sequence). This CDR3 reads CASSQGQGNQPQHF. The DNA of the CDR3 is TGTGCCAGCAGCCAAGGACAGGGCAATCAGCCCCAGCATTTT.

The CDR3: CASRMRQGANNGYTF. The CDR3 DNA reads as TGTGCCAGCAGGATGAGACAGGGGGCGAACAATGGCTACACCTTC. This chain joins TRBV2 and TRBJ1-2; TRBD1 agrees at 10 bases. With V trimmed by 6 bases and J by 6 bases, 10 bases remained unmatched. CDR1 SNHLY and CDR2 FYNNEI come from the germline V gene. The CDR3 runs to 15 residues.